This T cell receptor (beta chain) was documented in a study of T cell responses to AZD1222 COVID-19 vaccine. Points on this clone: Its antigen is not identified.

General study results and limits: Nearly half of spike-specific TCRs reportedly target variant regions that are unmutated in the B.1.351 and B.1.1.7 variants. At 160-218 and 743-854, vaccine-associated CD4 TCRs were dominant, and they spanned spike. Following two doses of AZD1222, Spike-specific TCR breadth and depth rose. Seropositivity was recorded at baseline in only a handful of AZD1222 recipients.

CDR3 length: 15 amino acids. Germline values: CDR1 SEHNR, CDR2 FQNEAQ (reference sequence). V lost 6 bases, J lost 6 bases, and 17 bases lay in between. Data came from immunoSEQ multiplex PCR; TCRdb stores just in-frame clones and leaves some out. Among about 130,000 clones listed, over 75% were seen once. The sample in question was peripheral blood, obtained on day 0 of AZD1222 vaccination. This receptor was obtained from an adult in good health. This chain uses TRBV7-9 with TRBJ2-2; a possible D gene is TRBD1 (6 bases). The CDR3 DNA is TGTGCCAGCAGGAGACAGGCCTGGGCCGCCGGGGAGCTGTTTTTT. Translating gives CASRRQAWAAGELFF.